The entry that follows covers one T cell receptor (beta chain) sequence. This specimen comes from a study of T cell responses to AZD1222 COVID-19 vaccine. Germline V lookup: CDR1 SEHNR, CDR2 FQNEAQ (reference sequence). The V gene lost 5 bases and the J gene lost 2 bases, with 12 bases spanning the gap. The CDR3 loop spans 14 amino acids. TCRdb's table, derived via immunoSEQ multiplex PCR, lists solely in-frame clones and lacks some. Of 100,000 to 150,000 clones in the sample, approximately 90% are singletons; the top ten hold 4% to 4.5%. Specimen: peripheral blood, collected on day 0 of AZD1222 vaccination. The chain is built from TRBV7-9 and TRBJ1-1; no clear D gene. The receptor was isolated from an adult in good health. CDR3 DNA sequence: TGTGCCAGCAGCCTGGACTGGTCCAACACTGAAGCTTTCTTT. As protein: CASSLDWSNTEAFF.